This T cell receptor (beta chain) was sequenced in a study of a mutant IDH1 vaccine in newly diagnosed glioma (dated by TCRdb to about 2021). In the study overall: In the chemotherapy-containing groups, vaccination started alongside temozolomide cycles, whereas in patients who had radiotherapy alone it started 4-6 weeks after radiotherapy. Of the roughly 30 treated patients, 62.5% were male and around 40% were female, and the mean age was approximately 40 years. Prior to enrollment, standard therapy consisting of radiotherapy alone, temozolomide alone, or radiochemotherapy with temozolomide had been administered to patients, with the combination being received by most patients. The week-35 safety follow-up was designated visit V12, and the week-47 end of study was designated visit V13. Peripheral blood samples were drawn at six visits, namely V03 (baseline), V05, V07, V10, V12 and V13. For exploratory analyses, around 26 treated patients had longitudinal TCRB deep sequencing done wherever samples were available.

The library was produced with the immunoSEQ multiplex PCR assay. Following the manufacturer's protocol, the hsTCRB Kit was used to amplify rearranged TCR beta chain sequences. TCRB libraries were sequenced on an Illumina MiSeq. For the original study's pipeline: The kit vendor's proprietary platform handled demultiplexing, trimming and gene mapping. This immuneACCESS table, as held by TCRdb, lists in-frame sequences with V and J called but not all clones. Of the missing ones, under half trace to an unresolved V gene in checked studies; the others have no known cause. V and J calls plus clone size are reproduced from that table; the DNA served to infer D and trimming. Within this sample are more than 35,000 clones, with about 86% of them counted one time only. The top ten hold around 4.5% of the sample. A note on this clone: Its antigen target is currently unknown. No much larger clone is present one base from it, and per-base qualities are unavailable.

Overall study outcomes, separate from this receptor: Across multiple MHC alleles, vaccine-induced immune responses were seen in 90% to 95% of patients. The authors noted that analyses of patient blood samples could not be reproduced because of sample limitations. Pseudoprogression seemed to be unrelated to changes in the top peripheral T cell clonotypes found by TCRB sequencing. Availability determined which PBMC samples were chosen for TCRB deep sequencing.

Per the publication, the time point label means: week 35, safety follow-up. A 20-mer mutant IDH1 peptide at 300 micrograms in Montanide made up each vaccine dose, which was injected subcutaneously together with topical imiquimod. Across visits V03 through V10, patients got a total of eight vaccinations, given in weeks 1, 3, 5, 7, 11, 15, 19 and 23. The donors had newly diagnosed IDH1-mutant astrocytomas of WHO grade 3 or 4 that showed loss of nuclear ATRX. The samples were drawn from NOA16, a multicentre, single-arm, open-label phase I trial in Germany that tested a mutant IDH1 peptide vaccine in humans for the first time. Genomic DNA for TCRB sequencing was extracted from EDTA blood using the DNeasy Blood and Tissue Kit. The specimen was PBMCs, collected from a glioma patient whose treatment included an IDH1 peptide vaccine. This TCR was sampled from a woman aged 40 to 49 with glioma. Some clones in this sample may be carry-over from other donors' samples.

The CDR3 reads CASSLVPSGGAGTQYF. The DNA sequence is given as TGTGCCAGCAGCTTAGTGCCTAGCGGGGGGGCTGGTACGCAGTATTTT. The V gene is TRBV7-2 and the J gene is TRBJ2-3; 12 central bases correspond to TRBD2. The germline V end is reduced by 1 base and the J end by 8 bases; junction bases left unmatched: 7. The CDR3 has 16 amino acids, counting the end cysteine and phenylalanine. The DNA shown is the 48-base CDR3, in frame from base 1. Via the germline V gene, CDR1 is SGHTA and CDR2 FQGNSA.